This T cell receptor beta chain was captured by sequencing in a study of T cell responses to AZD1222 COVID-19 vaccine. Sequenced by immunoSEQ multiplex PCR; TCRdb stores in-frame clones only, minus some. The repertoire has approximately 140,000 clones, 85% to 95% of them found once; the top ten carry about 5%. Germline V gene sequence: CDR1 SGDLS, CDR2 YYNGEE. Trimming shortened V by 0 bases and J by 0 bases, and 4 bases separated the two germline ends. This CDR3 comprises 15 residues. The chain uses TRBV9 and TRBJ1-6; D unclear. The sequences come from peripheral blood, collected on day 0 of AZD1222 vaccination. The sequence derives from an adult in good health. CDR3 in amino acids: CASSVDASYNSPLHF. In DNA form, the CDR3 reads TGTGCCAGCAGCGTAGATGCCTCCTATAATTCACCCCTCCACTTT.